A selection of T cell receptor beta chains follows, all from one sample in a study of tissue T cells after allogeneic stem cell transplantation. The protocol was immunoSEQ multiplex PCR, while the TCRdb copy is restricted to in-frame clones and leaves out a portion. The table shows 9,000 to 10,000 clones, with roughly 60% occurring only once. The input for sequencing was tissue from the jejunum, taken at autopsy. The receptors stem from a woman aged 18 to 55 with breast cancer. The CDR3 runs from the conserved cysteine through the conserved F or W. Fields, in order: CDR3 DNA, CDR3 protein, V gene, J gene, D gene, clone size. The D gene is left open where the match is weak. Some rows have no size entry. The others give once, few or many, or a class for an expanded clone.

CDR3 DNA: TGCGCCAGCAGCCAAGAGGGGGGCAACAGCCAGAATTCACCCCTCCACTTT; CDR3 protein: CASSQEGGNSQNSPLHF; V gene: TRBV4-3; J gene: TRBJ1-6; D gene: NA; clone size: NA
CDR3 DNA: TGTGCCAGCAGCTCAAACAGGGGAAAAGAGACCCAGTACTTC; CDR3 protein: CASSSNRGKETQYF; V gene: TRBV7-2; J gene: TRBJ2-5; D gene: TRBD1; clone size: NA
CDR3 DNA: TGTGCCAGCAGTGCGAATTCACCCCTCCACTTT; CDR3 protein: CASSANSPLHF; V gene: TRBV2; J gene: TRBJ1-6; D gene: NA; clone size: NA
CDR3 DNA: TGTGCCAGCAGCGTAGGCGGACAGGGCCAAGCTTTCTTT; CDR3 protein: CASSVGGQGQAFF; V gene: TRBV9; J gene: TRBJ1-1; D gene: TRBD1; clone size: medium-sized
CDR3 DNA: TGTGCCAGCAGCCTACTTGGACAGAACACTGAAGCTTTCTTT; CDR3 protein: CASSLLGQNTEAFF; V gene: TRBV6-1; J gene: TRBJ1-1; D gene: NA; clone size: NA
CDR3 DNA: TGTGCCAGCAGCCCCATTGTGGATGGCTACACCTTC; CDR3 protein: CASSPIVDGYTF; V gene: TRBV7-9; J gene: TRBJ1-2; D gene: NA; clone size: medium-sized
CDR3 DNA: TGTGCCAGCAGCTCGACAGGGGGCCGAGAGACCCAGTACTTC; CDR3 protein: CASSSTGGRETQYF; V gene: TRBV11-3; J gene: TRBJ2-5; D gene: TRBD1; clone size: few
CDR3 DNA: TGTGCCAGCAGTTACCCGGACAGGGAGAGTCTCCACGAGCAGTACTTC; CDR3 protein: CASSYPDRESLHEQYF; V gene: TRBV6-2/TRBV6-3; J gene: TRBJ2-7; D gene: TRBD1; clone size: medium-sized
CDR3 DNA: TGTGCCAGCAGTGAAGGGCGGACCCAGTACTTC; CDR3 protein: CASSEGRTQYF; V gene: TRBV2; J gene: TRBJ2-5; D gene: NA; clone size: medium-sized
CDR3 DNA: TGTGCCAGCAGAAAAGGGTCCGTATCTGGAAACACCATATATTTT; CDR3 protein: CASRKGSVSGNTIYF; V gene: TRBV3-1/TRBV3-2; J gene: TRBJ1-3; D gene: NA; clone size: NA
CDR3 DNA: TGTGCCAGCAGTTACTCCTTAGGGGTAACTAATGAGCAGTTCTTC; CDR3 protein: CASSYSLGVTNEQFF; V gene: TRBV6-5; J gene: TRBJ2-1; D gene: NA; clone size: NA
CDR3 DNA: TGTGCCAGCAGCTTCTACTCGGCGGATACGCAGTATTTT; CDR3 protein: CASSFYSADTQYF; V gene: TRBV7-2; J gene: TRBJ2-3; D gene: NA; clone size: NA
CDR3 DNA: TGTGCCAGCAGCGACGACCCCAGCAGGGCGGGCTACAATGAGCAGTTCTTC; CDR3 protein: CASSDDPSRAGYNEQFF; V gene: TRBV9; J gene: TRBJ2-1; D gene: NA; clone size: NA
CDR3 DNA: TGTGCCAGCAGCTTGACGGGCCCAGATACGCAGTATTTT; CDR3 protein: CASSLTGPDTQYF; V gene: TRBV5-5; J gene: TRBJ2-3; D gene: NA; clone size: few
CDR3 DNA: TGTGCCAGCAGCTTGACAGCCCTATATGGCTACACCTTC; CDR3 protein: CASSLTALYGYTF; V gene: TRBV5-6; J gene: TRBJ1-2; D gene: NA; clone size: once
CDR3 DNA: TGTGCCAGAAGCTTGAATTCGCAGCGGGAGGACGAGCAGTTCTTC; CDR3 protein: CARSLNSQREDEQFF; V gene: TRBV5-3; J gene: TRBJ2-1; D gene: TRBD2; clone size: NA
CDR3 DNA: TGTGCCAGTAGTATTAGGCCTTTCTACGAGCAGTACTTC; CDR3 protein: CASSIRPFYEQYF; V gene: TRBV19; J gene: TRBJ2-7; D gene: NA; clone size: few
CDR3 DNA: TGTGCCTGGAGTGTGAACGGCTGGGACACCGGGGAGCTGTTTTTT; CDR3 protein: CAWSVNGWDTGELFF; V gene: TRBV30; J gene: TRBJ2-2; D gene: NA; clone size: NA
CDR3 DNA: TGTGCCAGTAGTGTATCGACGGTTGATGAAAAACTGTTTTTT; CDR3 protein: CASSVSTVDEKLFF; V gene: TRBV19; J gene: TRBJ1-4; D gene: NA; clone size: NA
CDR3 DNA: TGTGCCAGCAGCGGATCCGCCGGGGCCGCAAACATTCAGTACTTC; CDR3 protein: CASSGSAGAANIQYF; V gene: TRBV9; J gene: TRBJ2-4; D gene: NA; clone size: NA
CDR3 DNA: TGTGCCAGCAGGAAACTAGCGGGAGGGCACGGTACGCAGTATTTT; CDR3 protein: CASRKLAGGHGTQYF; V gene: TRBV11-3; J gene: TRBJ2-3; D gene: TRBD2; clone size: NA
CDR3 DNA: TGTGCCAGCAGCTTAGGGGCCTCCACAGATACGCAGTATTTT; CDR3 protein: CASSLGASTDTQYF; V gene: TRBV7-9; J gene: TRBJ2-3; D gene: NA; clone size: few
CDR3 DNA: TGTGCCAGCAGCTTAGGGGGGACAGCCTCCTACGAGCAGTACTTC; CDR3 protein: CASSLGGTASYEQYF; V gene: TRBV7-2; J gene: TRBJ2-7; D gene: TRBD1; clone size: NA
CDR3 DNA: TGTGCCAGCAGCGTAGACCCGGGAGGGGAGTTTAGCTCCTACAATGAGCAGTTCTTC; CDR3 protein: CASSVDPGGEFSSYNEQFF; V gene: TRBV9; J gene: TRBJ2-1; D gene: TRBD2; clone size: NA
CDR3 DNA: TGTGCCAGCAGCTTGGAGGTTAACAGGGTGCATGAGCAGTTCTTC; CDR3 protein: CASSLEVNRVHEQFF; V gene: TRBV5-5; J gene: TRBJ2-1; D gene: NA; clone size: NA
CDR3 DNA: TGTGCCAGCAGTAAAGCGCTGTTCGGGACACCGAACACTGAAGCTTTCTTT; CDR3 protein: CASSKALFGTPNTEAFF; V gene: TRBV25-1; J gene: TRBJ1-1; D gene: NA; clone size: few
CDR3 DNA: TGTGCCAGCAAAAGGACCGCAAGCCCCACCTACGAGCAGTACTTC; CDR3 protein: CASKRTASPTYEQYF; V gene: TRBV6-5; J gene: TRBJ2-7; D gene: NA; clone size: few
CDR3 DNA: TGTGCCAGCAGTGTTCTCTTCAAGACAGATACGCAGTATTTT; CDR3 protein: CASSVLFKTDTQYF; V gene: TRBV2; J gene: TRBJ2-3; D gene: NA; clone size: few
CDR3 DNA: TGTGCCAGCAGCTCCCCCGGGGTAGAGACCCAGTACTTC; CDR3 protein: CASSSPGVETQYF; V gene: TRBV7-2; J gene: TRBJ2-5; D gene: NA; clone size: NA
CDR3 DNA: TGCGCCAGCAGCTTGGGTCCCAGCGGATACGAGCAGTACTTC; CDR3 protein: CASSLGPSGYEQYF; V gene: TRBV5-1; J gene: TRBJ2-7; D gene: NA; clone size: NA
CDR3 DNA: TGTGCCAGCTCACCACCAAGGAACACAGGGGGCTACGAGCAGTACTTC; CDR3 protein: CASSPPRNTGGYEQYF; V gene: TRBV18; J gene: TRBJ2-7; D gene: TRBD1; clone size: NA
CDR3 DNA: TGTGCCAGCAGGTATGGGGGACAGCCCCAGCATTTT; CDR3 protein: CASRYGGQPQHF; V gene: TRBV6-6; J gene: TRBJ1-5; D gene: NA; clone size: NA
CDR3 DNA: TGTGCCAGTAGTATATTCCTGGGGGAGACCCAGTACTTC; CDR3 protein: CASSIFLGETQYF; V gene: TRBV19; J gene: TRBJ2-5; D gene: NA; clone size: once
CDR3 DNA: TGTGCCAGCAGCCAAGATCCCCAGTCGTCTGGCACAGATACGCAGTATTTT; CDR3 protein: CASSQDPQSSGTDTQYF; V gene: TRBV4-2; J gene: TRBJ2-3; D gene: NA; clone size: NA
CDR3 DNA: TGTGCCAGCAGCTTGGGACAGCGTGATTCACCCCTCCACTTT; CDR3 protein: CASSLGQRDSPLHF; V gene: TRBV5-6; J gene: TRBJ1-6; D gene: NA; clone size: NA
CDR3 DNA: TGCGCCAGCAGCCAAAGGCTAGCGCCGAGCTCCTACAATGAGCAGTTCTTC; CDR3 protein: CASSQRLAPSSYNEQFF; V gene: TRBV4-1; J gene: TRBJ2-1; D gene: NA; clone size: NA
CDR3 DNA: TGCGCCAGCAGCTTGGAGGGTGCAGGCTCCTACAATGAGCAGTTCTTC; CDR3 protein: CASSLEGAGSYNEQFF; V gene: TRBV5-1; J gene: TRBJ2-1; D gene: NA; clone size: once
CDR3 DNA: TGTGCCAGCCGGGTTGAGGCAGGGGACTATGGCTACACCTTC; CDR3 protein: CASRVEAGDYGYTF; V gene: TRBV2; J gene: TRBJ1-2; D gene: NA; clone size: few
CDR3 DNA: TGTGCCAGCAGCCAAGCACTCTACAATGAGCAGTTCTTC; CDR3 protein: CASSQALYNEQFF; V gene: TRBV14; J gene: TRBJ2-1; D gene: NA; clone size: NA
CDR3 DNA: TGTGCCAGTAGTTTCGGGACCGGAGAAAACATTCAGTACTTC; CDR3 protein: CASSFGTGENIQYF; V gene: TRBV19; J gene: TRBJ2-4; D gene: NA; clone size: NA
CDR3 DNA: TGTGCCAGCAGCCTATGGGCAGGCCTGCGTAATGAGCAGTTCTTC; CDR3 protein: CASSLWAGLRNEQFF; V gene: TRBV7-2; J gene: TRBJ2-1; D gene: NA; clone size: NA
CDR3 DNA: TGTGCCAGTAGCGCAATGAACACTGAAGCTTTCTTT; CDR3 protein: CASSAMNTEAFF; V gene: TRBV19; J gene: TRBJ1-1; D gene: NA; clone size: NA
CDR3 DNA: TGTGCCTGGAGTCTCGACAGCAATCAGCCCCAGCATTTT; CDR3 protein: CAWSLDSNQPQHF; V gene: TRBV30; J gene: TRBJ1-5; D gene: NA; clone size: few
CDR3 DNA: TGTGCCAGCAGCAGAGGGGATTGGTGGTACTTC; CDR3 protein: CASSRGDWWYF; V gene: TRBV28; J gene: TRBJ2-5; D gene: NA; clone size: NA